Described below is a single T cell receptor beta chain sequence and its context. Germline values: CDR1 MNHEY, CDR2 SMNVEV (reference sequence). Trimming at V came to 6 bases and at J to 3 bases, leaving 12 bases not matched to a gene. The CDR3 has 16 residues. The data belong to a study of cytomegalovirus exposure and HLA in healthy donors. PCR involved 60 Vbeta and 13 Jbeta primers. Method: immunoSEQ multiplex PCR; TCRdb's copy keeps in-frame clones and lacks some. This table has 100,000 or so clones, approximately 80% appearing once. The chain couples TRBV27 to TRBJ1-1; 8 bases are a match to TRBD1. Source material: PBMCs. The receptor's source is a male donor in good health and CMV-seronegative. CDR3 protein: CASSYQAGGAHTEAFF. The DNA of the CDR3 is TGTGCCAGCAGCTATCAGGCAGGGGGCGCGCACACTGAAGCTTTCTTT.